Below, 22 T cell receptor beta chains from the same sample are listed, as sequenced in a study of T cells in Graves' hyperthyroidism and ophthalmopathy (dated by TCRdb to the late 2010s). Preparation of the library involved multiplex PCR. The listed sequencing device is Illumina HiSeq 2000. TCR beta CDR3 regions were amplified from RNA transcripts. For the first round of RT-PCR on the TCR CDR3, the HTBI primer set was used together with the Qiagen OneStep RT-PCR kit. TCRdb trimmed the raw reads at Q25, called clones with MiXCR and kept productive beta chains. Entries that share a CDR3 protein sequence are merged under the most common genes and DNA. Counted in this sample were hundreds of thousands of distinct CDR3 sequences; about 19% of them appeared once. In total, the top ten clones hold approximately 16% of the sample. The sample comprised blood. These receptors were obtained from a woman aged 45-60 years with Graves' hyperthyroidism that later progressed to Graves' ophthalmopathy.

The V gene is TRBV6-1, the J gene TRBJ1-5; a weak D match, TRBD1 (6 bases). Germline-derived CDR1 and CDR2 are MNHNS and SASEGT. V lost 4 bases and J lost 2, with 12 bases in between. This CDR3 has 15 residues. CDR3 residues: CASSGQVLGNQPQHF. The CDR3 DNA reads as TGTGCCAGCAGTGGACAGGTTTTGGGCAATCAGCCCCAGCATTTT.

This clonotype was counted between two and nine times. V and J are TRBV7-2 and TRBJ2-7; 8 bases fit TRBD2. Trimming removed 4 bases from V and 6 bases from J; junction bases left unmatched: 11. This CDR3 has 15 residues. CDR1 and CDR2 (germline): SGHTA, FQGNSA. This CDR3 reads CASSSPQRGIGEQYF. CDR3 bases: TGTGCCAGCAGCTCCCCTCAGCGGGGGATCGGCGAGCAGTACTTC. The whole variable domain, filled in from reference TRBV7-2 and TRBJ2-7, reads GAGVSQSPSNKVTEKGKDVELRCDPISGHTALYWYRQSLGQGLEFLIYFQGNSAPDKSGLPSDRFSAERTGGSVSTLTIQRTQQEDSAVYLCASSSPQRGIGEQYFGPGTRLTVT.

This clonotype was found many times. The V call is TRBV7-3, the J call TRBJ2-7; weak D call: TRBD1 (6 bases). The CDR3 is 15 amino acids. Germline V CDR1 and CDR2: SGHTA, FQGTGA. V gave up 5 bases and J gave up 5 bases, with 19 bases separating them. The DNA of the CDR3 is TGTGCCAGCAGCCCAGCCACAGGGAAGACCCACGAGCAGTACTTC. Residues: CASSPATGKTHEQYF.

V gene TRBV12-3 or TRBV12-4 combines with J gene TRBJ1-3; unclear D gene. The CDR3 totals 14 residues. Trimming pared 6 bases from V and 1 base from J, leaving 10 bases between. CDR3 bases: TGTGCCAGCAGGATATGGGGTTCTGGAAACACCATATATTTT. This gives the protein CASRIWGSGNTIYF.

The chain links TRBV3-1 to TRBJ1-6; the match to TRBD1 covers 7 bases. With 3 bases clipped from V and 8 bases from J, the junction kept 4 bases outside the gene matches. There are 14 residues in the CDR3. In germline, CDR1 is LGHDT, CDR2 YNNKEL (reference sequence). This CDR3 reads CASSHDREYSPLHF. The CDR3, as DNA: TGTGCCAGCAGCCATGACAGGGAATATTCACCCCTCCACTTT.

The CDR3 DNA reads as TGCGCCAGCAGCCTGATCCTACAGGGCGGGAACACTGAAGCTTTCTTT. Translated, it gives CASSLILQGGNTEAFF. J is TRBJ1-1 and V is TRBV5-1; a possible D gene is TRBD1 (6 bases). The V gene's germline CDR1 is SGHRS and CDR2 YFSETQ. The germline V and J ends were trimmed by 4 bases and 1 base, with 17 bases remaining between them. The CDR3 loop spans 16 amino acids.

The chain is built from TRBV6-1 and TRBJ2-2; TRBD1 agrees at 8 bases. Germline loops: CDR1 MNHNS, CDR2 SASEGT. V trimming: 5 bases; J trimming: 4 bases; junction bases outside the gene matches: 6. The CDR3 consists of 15 residues. The CDR3: CASSYNRGSTGELFF. In nucleotides, the CDR3 is TGTGCCAGCAGTTATAACAGGGGGAGCACCGGGGAGCTGTTTTTT.

This sequence joins TRBV11-2 and TRBJ2-1; the match to TRBD1 covers 9 bases. J lost 3 bases, V lost 5 bases, and 5 bases had no gene match. Germline V gene data show CDR1 as SGHAT and CDR2 as FQNNGV. This CDR3 region has 15 residues. CDR3 region: CASSTRDRDYNEQFF. CDR3 in DNA: TGTGCCAGCAGCACCCGGGACAGGGACTACAATGAGCAGTTCTTC.

Ten or more counts support this clonotype. V gene TRBV11-2 combines with J gene TRBJ2-5, with 13 bases that match TRBD2. The CDR3 has 14 residues. The V segment lost 6 bases and the J segment 4 bases; nucleotides outside the gene matches: 2. Per germline, CDR1 SGHAT and CDR2 FQNNGV. CDR3 residues: CASRRTSGGETQYF. The CDR3 nucleotides read TGTGCCAGCAGGAGGACTAGCGGGGGAGAGACCCAGTACTTC.

V and J are TRBV7-9 and TRBJ2-7; D assignment may be TRBD1 or TRBD2 (5 bases each). The CDR3 runs 13 residues. The V end was cut by 11 bases, the J end by 5 bases, with 19 bases between. Germline V lookup: CDR1 SEHNR, CDR2 FQNEAQ (reference sequence). The CDR3 sequence is CAGKGAGTHEQYF. CDR3 DNA: TGTGCCGGGAAAGGAGCAGGGACCCACGAGCAGTACTTC.

There are a few counts of this clonotype. This rearrangement joins TRBV20-1 to TRBJ1-1; D not certain. The CDR3 covers 12 residues. Per germline, CDR1 DFQATT and CDR2 SNEGSKA (reference sequence). V lost 0 bases to trimming and J lost 10 bases, with 12 bases between them. In DNA form, the CDR3 reads TGCAGTGCTAGAGATGAACAGTACAGAGCTTTCTTT. It yields the protein CSARDEQYRAFF.

Ten or more counts support this clonotype. The rearrangement joins TRBV7-2 to TRBJ2-1, with TRBD2 matching over 8 bases. The germline gives CDR1 SGHTA, CDR2 FQGNSA. Losses at the gene ends were 8 bases for V and 7 bases for J; bases not matched to a gene: 13. The CDR3 runs 15 residues. CDR3 sequence reads: CASGGPGLVLNEQFF. The CDR3 DNA is TGTGCCAGCGGGGGACCGGGACTAGTCTTAAATGAGCAGTTCTTC.

This clonotype has more than one count but fewer than ten. DNA for the CDR3: TGTGCCAGCAGCCAAGAGCGAGCAGGGTGGCGAGACACTGAAGCTTTCTTT. Translating it yields CASSQERAGWRDTEAFF. The rearrangement uses TRBV3-1 and TRBJ1-1; tentatively, D is TRBD1 (5 bases). The ends were cut back, 0 bases at V and 3 bases at J, with 17 bases in the middle. CDR3 size: 17 residues. Germline values: CDR1 LGHDT, CDR2 YNNKEL (reference sequence).

This clonotype was counted only a few times. The rearrangement joins TRBV7-6 to TRBJ2-1; 10 nucleotides agree with TRBD1. The CDR3 runs 17 residues. Germline loops: CDR1 SGHVS, CDR2 FNYEAQ. The ends lost 0 bases at V and 3 bases at J; junction bases unmatched: 5. The CDR3 region is CASSLAPGTGDYNEQFF. The CDR3 DNA reads TGTGCCAGCAGCTTAGCCCCCGGGACAGGGGACTACAATGAGCAGTTCTTC. The whole variable domain, remainder taken from reference TRBV7-6 and TRBJ2-1, is GAGVSQSPRYKVTKRGQDVALRCDPISGHVSLYWYRQALGQGPEFLTYFNYEAQQDKSGLPNDRFSAERPEGSISTLTIQRTEQRDSAMYRCASSLAPGTGDYNEQFFGPGTRLTVL.

This clonotype occurred many times. This chain connects TRBV12-3 or TRBV12-4 to TRBJ2-7; maybe TRBD2 (5 bases). The CDR3 consists of 13 residues. Deletions cut 6 bases from V and 2 bases from J, with 11 bases between. The CDR3 sequence: CASSGELTYEQYF. The CDR3 DNA reads as TGTGCCAGCAGCGGGGAGCTCACCTACGAGCAGTACTTC.

This clonotype has a count of ten or more. The chain carries TRBV12-3 or TRBV12-4 and TRBJ2-6; 8 bases are shared with TRBD1. The CDR3 loop spans 17 amino acids. V was pared by 6 bases and J by 0 bases, with 7 bases of the junction left unmatched. CDR3 amino acids: CASSTGTGSSGANVLTF. CDR3 in DNA: TGTGCCAGCAGCACCGGGACAGGATCCTCTGGGGCCAACGTCCTGACTTTC.

In its sample, this clonotype was seen many times. The chain carries TRBV12-3 or TRBV12-4 and TRBJ1-1, with 8 positions matching TRBD1. The CDR3 spans 14 residues. Trimming cost V 5 bases and J 4 bases; bases outside gene matches: 6. The CDR3 nucleotides read TGTGCCAGCAGTGACAGGGGAGGTGGCACTGAAGCTTTCTTT. Translated, it gives CASSDRGGGTEAFF.

The chain employs TRBV7-8 and TRBJ1-5, with a weak D call TRBD1 (5 bases). V was clipped by 3 bases and J by 0 bases, with 12 bases between them. The CDR3 is made up of 16 amino acids. CDR1 and CDR2 (germline): SGHVS, FQNEAQ. The CDR3 DNA follows: TGTGCCAGCAGCTTTATGGGGGTAGATAGCAATCAGCCCCAGCATTTT. Amino acid sequence: CASSFMGVDSNQPQHF.

This clonotype was detected many times. CDR3 sequence (DNA): TGCGCCAGCAGCACAGGACAGAGCTACGAGCAGTACTTC. Its translation: CASSTGQSYEQYF. This sequence joins TRBV5-1 and TRBJ2-7, with D possibly TRBD1 on 6 matching bases. The CDR3 totals 13 residues. V was cut by 4 bases and J by 3 bases, with 11 bases left in between. The germline V gene has CDR1 SGHRS and CDR2 YFSETQ.

Ten or more counts support this clonotype. This sequence joins TRBV20-1 and TRBJ1-5; D remains ambiguous. V was pared by 5 bases and J by 3 bases, with 14 bases between. This CDR3 region has 14 residues. Germline assignment: CDR1 DFQATT and CDR2 SNEGSKA (reference sequence). The CDR3: CSAASSHYNQPQHF. CDR3 sequence (DNA): TGCAGTGCTGCCTCATCACACTACAATCAGCCCCAGCATTTT.

There are a few counts of this clonotype. This sequence joins TRBV6-1 and TRBJ1-2, with D possibly matching TRBD1 (5 bases). This CDR3 region has 14 residues. Per the germline V gene, CDR1 is MNHNS and CDR2 is SASEGT. Trimming took off 4 bases at V and 2 bases at J, with 11 bases between the two ends. CDR3 amino acids: CASSAGGGNYGYTF. CDR3 nucleotides: TGTGCCAGCAGTGCCGGGGGAGGAAACTATGGCTACACCTTC.

This clonotype appeared many times. The chain employs TRBV3-1 and TRBJ2-1; D may be TRBD1 (5 bases). The CDR3 has 14 residues. In germline, CDR1 is LGHDT, CDR2 YNNKEL (reference sequence). Trimming left V 0 bases short and J 7 bases short, with 10 bases between. CDR3 sequence (DNA): TGTGCCAGCAGCCAAGACGCGACAGCGAATGAGCAGTTCTTC. Its translation: CASSQDATANEQFF.